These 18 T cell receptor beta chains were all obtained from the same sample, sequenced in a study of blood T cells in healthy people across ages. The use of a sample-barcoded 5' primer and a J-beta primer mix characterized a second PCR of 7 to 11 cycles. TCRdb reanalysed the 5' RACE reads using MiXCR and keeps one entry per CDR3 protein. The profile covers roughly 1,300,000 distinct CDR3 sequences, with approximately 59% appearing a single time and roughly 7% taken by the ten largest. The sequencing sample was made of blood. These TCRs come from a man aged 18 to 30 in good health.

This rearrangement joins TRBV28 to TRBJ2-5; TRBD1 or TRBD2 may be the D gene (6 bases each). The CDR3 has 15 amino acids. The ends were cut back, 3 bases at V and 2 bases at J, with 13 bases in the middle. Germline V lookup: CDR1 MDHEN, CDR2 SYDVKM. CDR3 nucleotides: TGTGCCAGCAGTTTTAAGAGGAGGGGGCAAGAGACCCAGTACTTC. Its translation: CASSFKRRGQETQYF.

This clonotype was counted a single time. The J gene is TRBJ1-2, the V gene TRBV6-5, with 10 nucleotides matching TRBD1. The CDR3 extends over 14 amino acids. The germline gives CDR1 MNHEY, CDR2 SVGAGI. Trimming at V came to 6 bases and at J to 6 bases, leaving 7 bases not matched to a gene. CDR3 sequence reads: CASSIYGTGDGYTF. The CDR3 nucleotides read TGTGCCAGCAGCATCTACGGGACAGGGGATGGCTACACCTTC.

The chain's CDR3 is CASTSGSLMYNEQFF. DNA for the CDR3: TGTGCCAGCACCTCCGGGAGCCTAATGTACAATGAGCAGTTCTTC. The rearrangement joins TRBV27 to TRBJ2-1; tentative D call: TRBD2 (6 bases). Germline CDR1 and CDR2: MNHEY and SMNVEV (reference sequence). V gave up 7 bases and J gave up 4 bases, with 17 bases separating them. CDR3 length: 15 residues.

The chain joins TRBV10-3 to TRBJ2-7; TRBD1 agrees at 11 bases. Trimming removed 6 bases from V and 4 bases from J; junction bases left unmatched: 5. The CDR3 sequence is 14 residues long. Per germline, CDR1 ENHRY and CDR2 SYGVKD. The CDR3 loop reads CAIRTGTGGYEQYF. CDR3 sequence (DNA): TGTGCCATCAGGACCGGGACAGGGGGGTACGAGCAGTACTTC.

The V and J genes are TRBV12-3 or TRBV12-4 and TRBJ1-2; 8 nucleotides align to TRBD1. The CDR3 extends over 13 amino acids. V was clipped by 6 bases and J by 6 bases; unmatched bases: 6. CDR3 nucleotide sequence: TGTGCCAGCAGGGGCGGACAGGGTGATGGCTACACCTTC. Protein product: CASRGGQGDGYTF.

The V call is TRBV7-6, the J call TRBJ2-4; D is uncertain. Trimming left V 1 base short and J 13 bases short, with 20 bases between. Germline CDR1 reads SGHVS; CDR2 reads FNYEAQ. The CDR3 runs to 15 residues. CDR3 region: CASSLESRSSYQQYF. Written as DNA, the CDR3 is TGTGCCAGCAGCTTAGAGTCGCGGAGCTCGTATCAGCAGTACTTC.

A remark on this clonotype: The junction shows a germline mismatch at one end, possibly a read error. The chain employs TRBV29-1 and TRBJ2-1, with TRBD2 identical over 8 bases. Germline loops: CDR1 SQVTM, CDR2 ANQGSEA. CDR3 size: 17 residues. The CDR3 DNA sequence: TGCAGCGTTGCCAGGGGAGGAGCGGGAGCGTTATACAATGGGCAGTTCTTC. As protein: CSVARGGAGALYNGQFF.

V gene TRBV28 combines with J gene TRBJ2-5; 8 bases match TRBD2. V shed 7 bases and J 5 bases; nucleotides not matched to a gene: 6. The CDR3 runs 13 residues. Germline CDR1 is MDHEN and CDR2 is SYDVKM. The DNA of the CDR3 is TGTGCCAGCACGGGGGGGCCGGTCGAGACCCAGTACTTC. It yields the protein CASTGGPVETQYF.

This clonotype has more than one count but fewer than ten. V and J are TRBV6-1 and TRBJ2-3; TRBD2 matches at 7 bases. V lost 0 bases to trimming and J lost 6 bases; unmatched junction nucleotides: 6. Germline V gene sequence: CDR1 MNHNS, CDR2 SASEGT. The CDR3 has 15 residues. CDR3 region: CASSEAWEGGDTQYF. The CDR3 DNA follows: TGTGCCAGCAGTGAAGCGTGGGAGGGAGGGGATACGCAGTATTTT.

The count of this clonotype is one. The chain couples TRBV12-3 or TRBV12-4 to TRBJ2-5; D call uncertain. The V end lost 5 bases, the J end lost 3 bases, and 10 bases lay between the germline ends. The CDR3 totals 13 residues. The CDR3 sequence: CASSPGRKETQYF. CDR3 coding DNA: TGTGCCAGCAGTCCTGGACGGAAAGAGACCCAGTACTTC.

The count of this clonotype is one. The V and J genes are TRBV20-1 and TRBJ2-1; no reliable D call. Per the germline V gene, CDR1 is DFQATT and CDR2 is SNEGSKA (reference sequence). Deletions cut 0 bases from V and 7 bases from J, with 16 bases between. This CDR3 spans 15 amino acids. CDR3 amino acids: CSARDLAREANEQFF. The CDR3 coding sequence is TGCAGTGCTAGAGATCTTGCCCGAGAGGCTAATGAGCAGTTCTTC.

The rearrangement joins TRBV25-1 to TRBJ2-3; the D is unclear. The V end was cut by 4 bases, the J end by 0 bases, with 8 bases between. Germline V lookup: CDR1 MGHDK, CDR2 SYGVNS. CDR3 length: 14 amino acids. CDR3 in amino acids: CASSGSFSTDTQYF. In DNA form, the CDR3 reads TGTGCCAGCAGTGGTTCGTTCAGCACAGATACGCAGTATTTT.

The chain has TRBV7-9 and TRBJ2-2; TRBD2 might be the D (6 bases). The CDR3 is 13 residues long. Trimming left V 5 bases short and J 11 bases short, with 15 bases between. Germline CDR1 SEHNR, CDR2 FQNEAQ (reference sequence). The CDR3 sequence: CASSVVGGTELFF. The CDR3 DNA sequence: TGTGCCAGCAGCGTAGTTGGAGGGACCGAGCTGTTTTTT.

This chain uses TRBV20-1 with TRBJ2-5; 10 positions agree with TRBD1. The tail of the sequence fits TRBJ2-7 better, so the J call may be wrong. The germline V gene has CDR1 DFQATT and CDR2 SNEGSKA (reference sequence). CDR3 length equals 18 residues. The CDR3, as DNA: TGCAGTGCTAGAGATACGGGACAGGGGCGACCTATCCCCTACGAGCAGTACTTC. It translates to CSARDTGQGRPIPYEQYF.

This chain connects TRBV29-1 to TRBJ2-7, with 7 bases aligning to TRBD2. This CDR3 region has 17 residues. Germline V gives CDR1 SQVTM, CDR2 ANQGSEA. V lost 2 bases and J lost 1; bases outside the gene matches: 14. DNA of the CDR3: TGCAGCGTTGAATTACCGAGACCGGGGCGGGAGTCCTACGAGCAGTACTTC. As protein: CSVELPRPGRESYEQYF.

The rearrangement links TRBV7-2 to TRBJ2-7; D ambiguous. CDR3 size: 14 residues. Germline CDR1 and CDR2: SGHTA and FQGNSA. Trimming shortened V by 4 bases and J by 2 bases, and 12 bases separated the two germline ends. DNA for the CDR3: TGTGCCAGCAGCTCATTCCTAGGCGCCTACGAGCAGTACTTC. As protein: CASSSFLGAYEQYF.

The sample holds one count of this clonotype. The CDR3 DNA is TGTGCCAGCAGCGAATGGAGGGACAGGGGCGATTCCCCCTCGAAATGGACTGAAGCTTTCTTT. It yields the protein CASSEWRDRGDSPSKWTEAFF. This chain joins TRBV9 and TRBJ1-1; 10 positions match TRBD1. The germline gives CDR1 SGDLS, CDR2 YYNGEE. The CDR3 length is 21 residues. J was trimmed by 5 bases and V by 3 bases; bases with no gene match: 25.

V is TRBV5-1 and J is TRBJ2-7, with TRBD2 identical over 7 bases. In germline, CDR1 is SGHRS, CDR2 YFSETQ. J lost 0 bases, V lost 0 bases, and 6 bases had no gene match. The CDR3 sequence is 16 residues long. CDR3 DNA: TGCGCCAGCAGCTTGGTTTTGAGCGGGGTCTCCTACGAGCAGTACTTC. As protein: CASSLVLSGVSYEQYF. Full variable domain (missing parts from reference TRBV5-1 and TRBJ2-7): KAGVTQTPRYLIKTRGQQVTLSCSPISGHRSVSWYQQTPGQGLQFLFEYFSETQRNKGNFPGRFSGRQFSNSRSEMNVSTLELGDSALYLCASSLVLSGVSYEQYFGPGTRLTVT.